Following are 17 T cell receptor beta chains from one sample sequenced in a study of TIL therapy for anti-PD-1-resistant metastatic lung cancer. This was the immunoSEQ v3 assay. Some clones are missing from TCRdb's copy, which holds only in-frame ones; the method was immunoSEQ multiplex PCR. This table holds approximately 50,000 clones, roughly four fifths found once. Time point: pre-treatment sample, taken before nivolumab and TIL therapy. Sequenced here: blood, sampled at baseline. Receptor source: a person aged 25 to 79 with non-small cell lung cancer.

The chain employs TRBV11-2 and TRBJ2-7; D tentatively reads TRBD1 or TRBD2 (5 bases each). The germline CDR1 and CDR2 sequences are SGHAT and FQNNGV. This CDR3 spans 16 amino acids. With 1 base removed from V and 1 base from J, the gap between germline ends came to 14 bases. CDR3 sequence: CASSLGRDQRSYEQYF. CDR3 in DNA: TGTGCCAGCAGCTTAGGCCGGGACCAGCGTTCCTACGAGCAGTACTTC.

The chain has TRBV3-1 (or the pseudogene TRBV3-2) and TRBJ2-7, with 8 bases that match TRBD2. The length of the CDR3 is 15 residues. Germline-derived CDR1 and CDR2 are LGHDT and YNNKEL (reference sequence). The V and J ends lost 4 bases and 2 bases, in that order; junction bases with no gene match: 7. This chain's CDR3 is CASSPKTSGPYEQYF. In DNA form, the CDR3 reads TGTGCCAGCAGCCCAAAAACTAGCGGCCCCTACGAGCAGTACTTC.

The chain links TRBV7-9 to TRBJ2-1; tentative D call: TRBD2 (6 bases). V gave up 8 bases and J gave up 4 bases, with 15 bases separating them. Per the germline V gene, CDR1 is SEHNR and CDR2 is FQNEAQ (reference sequence). The CDR3 is made up of 14 amino acids. CDR3 loop: CASGLSGVYNEQFF. The CDR3 DNA reads as TGTGCCAGCGGACTTAGCGGTGTATACAATGAGCAGTTCTTC.

The V call is TRBV6-6, the J call TRBJ1-1; 11 bases fit TRBD1. Germline V lookup: CDR1 MNHNY, CDR2 SVGAGI (reference sequence). V lost 4 bases, J lost 7 bases, and 8 bases stayed unmatched. This CDR3 has 15 residues. DNA for the CDR3: TGTGCCAGCAGTTCCCCGGACAGGGGGCAGATTGAAGCTTTCTTT. It specifies CASSSPDRGQIEAFF.

V is TRBV19 and J is TRBJ2-3; possible D gene TRBD2, 6 bases. V lost 3 bases, J lost 4 bases, and 14 bases lay in between. The CDR3 loop spans 15 amino acids. The germline CDR1 and CDR2 sequences are LNHDA and SQIVND (reference sequence). This CDR3 is CASSILGGPSDTQYF. Written as DNA, the CDR3 is TGTGCCAGTAGTATTCTGGGGGGACCCTCAGATACGCAGTATTTT. The whole variable domain, filled in from reference TRBV19 and TRBJ2-3, reads DGGITQSPKYLFRKEGQNVTLSCEQNLNHDAMYWYRQDPGQGLRLIYYSQIVNDFQKGDIAEGYSVSREKKESFPLTVTSAQKNPTAFYLCASSILGGPSDTQYFGPGTRLTVL.

The rearrangement joins TRBV7-9 to TRBJ2-5; TRBD1 agrees at 12 bases. The germline V gene encodes CDR1 SEHNR and CDR2 FQNEAQ (reference sequence). Trimming cost V 4 bases and J 11 bases; bases outside gene matches: 8. The CDR3 length is 14 residues. This CDR3 is CASSSPRDRGLQYF. Written as DNA, the CDR3 is TGTGCCAGCAGCTCGCCCCGGGACAGGGGGCTTCAGTACTTC.

J is TRBJ2-2 and V is TRBV3-1 (or the pseudogene TRBV3-2), with no clear D. The CDR3 runs 11 residues. Germline loops: CDR1 LGHDT, CDR2 YNNKEL (reference sequence). The V and J ends lost 6 bases and 7 bases respectively, with 6 bases between them. This chain's CDR3 is CASRTDGELFF. The CDR3 region has the DNA TGTGCCAGCAGGACCGACGGGGAGCTGTTTTTT.

The sample holds one count of this clone. The chain couples TRBV2 to TRBJ2-7; TRBD1 aligns across 10 bases. Germline lookup yields CDR1 SNHLY and CDR2 FYNNEI. V lost 10 bases and J lost 6; bases outside the gene matches: 12. This CDR3 is built from 14 residues. Here the CDR3 reads CATTGGTGESEQYF. Written as DNA, the CDR3 is TGTGCCACCACAGGGGGGACAGGGGAGAGCGAGCAGTACTTC.

The chain recombines TRBV30 with TRBJ2-1; D gene ambiguous. The germline gives CDR1 GTSNPN, CDR2 SVGIG (reference sequence). CDR3 length equals 13 residues. The germline V and J ends were trimmed by 3 bases and 9 bases, with 15 bases remaining between them. The CDR3 region is CAWSASLDTEQFF. CDR3 coding DNA: TGTGCCTGGAGCGCCTCGTTAGATACTGAGCAGTTCTTC.

The rearrangement links TRBV28 to TRBJ1-5; D is perhaps TRBD1 (6 bases). The CDR3 contains 13 residues. V shed 10 bases and J shed 1 base, with 11 bases lying between them. The germline V gene encodes CDR1 MDHEN and CDR2 SYDVKM. CDR3 nucleotide sequence: TGTGCCACCCGCAGGGGCAGCAATCAGCCCCAGCATTTT. Protein sequence: CATRRGSNQPQHF.

J is TRBJ2-2 and V is TRBV12-3 or TRBV12-4, with a weak D call TRBD1 (6 bases). With 9 bases removed from V and 1 base from J, the gap between germline ends came to 9 bases. The CDR3 runs 13 residues. Here the CDR3 DNA reads TGTGCCAGTGCGGACAGGAACACCGGGGAGCTGTTTTTT. It specifies CASADRNTGELFF.

This chain connects TRBV6-5 to TRBJ2-7, with D unclear. Trimming took 4 bases from V and 4 from J, leaving 8 bases between them. In germline, CDR1 is MNHEY, CDR2 SVGAGI. This CDR3 has 12 amino acids. CDR3 nucleotides: TGTGCCAGCAGTTCCGTCAGTTACGAGCAGTACTTC. It specifies CASSSVSYEQYF.

The chain employs TRBV15 and TRBJ2-1; D might be TRBD2 (5 bases). CDR3 size: 13 residues. Trimming cost V 0 bases and J 7 bases, with 7 bases left between them. Germline V CDR1 and CDR2: LNHNV, YYDKDF (reference sequence). Written as DNA, the CDR3 is TGTGCCACCAGCAGAGATAGAGGGAATGAGCAGTTCTTC. This codes for CATSRDRGNEQFF.

The chain has TRBV5-1 and TRBJ1-1, with D perhaps TRBD1 (6 bases). The V gene lost 9 bases and the J gene lost 2 bases, with 17 bases spanning the gap. CDR1 and CDR2 from the germline V gene are SGHRS and YFSETQ. There are 14 residues in the CDR3. The CDR3 is CATRSRGANTEAFF. The CDR3 nucleotides read TGCGCCACCCGGTCCCGGGGGGCCAACACTGAAGCTTTCTTT.

In its sample, this clone was seen once. V is TRBV5-1 and J is TRBJ2-2; 8 bases are a match to TRBD2. This CDR3 is built from 20 residues. The germline CDR1 and CDR2 sequences are SGHRS and YFSETQ. Unmatched junction bases numbered 22, after V lost 4 bases and J lost 5 bases. CDR3 protein: CASSGITGTRTYSGTGELFF. The CDR3 nucleotides read TGCGCCAGCAGCGGTATTACCGGGACTAGGACATATAGTGGAACCGGGGAGCTGTTTTTT. Based on the CDR3 plus reference TRBV5-1 and TRBJ2-2, the full variable domain is KAGVTQTPRYLIKTRGQQVTLSCSPISGHRSVSWYQQTPGQGLQFLFEYFSETQRNKGNFPGRFSGRQFSNSRSEMNVSTLELGDSALYLCASSGITGTRTYSGTGELFFGEGSRLTVL.

The V gene is TRBV10-3, the J gene TRBJ2-5; a weak D match, TRBD2 (6 bases). The CDR3 totals 16 residues. V gave up 0 bases and J gave up 3 bases, with 14 bases separating them. CDR1 is ENHRY, CDR2 SYGVKD, per germline. This CDR3 reads CAISESERAGKETQYF. The CDR3 DNA reads TGTGCCATCAGTGAGTCAGAGCGGGCAGGAAAAGAGACCCAGTACTTC.

The rearrangement links TRBV7-2 to TRBJ2-5, with TRBD2 identical over 8 bases. Germline CDR1 and CDR2: SGHTA and FQGNSA. Trimming cost V 5 bases and J 5 bases; bases outside gene matches: 10. This CDR3 is 15 amino acids long. CDR3 nucleotide sequence: TGTGCCAGCAGCCCGACTAGCGTGGGGGTGGAGACCCAGTACTTC. Residues: CASSPTSVGVETQYF. The variable domain in full, with the rest retrieved from reference TRBV7-2 and TRBJ2-5, is GAGVSQSPSNKVTEKGKDVELRCDPISGHTALYWYRQSLGQGLEFLIYFQGNSAPDKSGLPSDRFSAERTGGSVSTLTIQRTQQEDSAVYLCASSPTSVGVETQYFGPGTRLLVL.